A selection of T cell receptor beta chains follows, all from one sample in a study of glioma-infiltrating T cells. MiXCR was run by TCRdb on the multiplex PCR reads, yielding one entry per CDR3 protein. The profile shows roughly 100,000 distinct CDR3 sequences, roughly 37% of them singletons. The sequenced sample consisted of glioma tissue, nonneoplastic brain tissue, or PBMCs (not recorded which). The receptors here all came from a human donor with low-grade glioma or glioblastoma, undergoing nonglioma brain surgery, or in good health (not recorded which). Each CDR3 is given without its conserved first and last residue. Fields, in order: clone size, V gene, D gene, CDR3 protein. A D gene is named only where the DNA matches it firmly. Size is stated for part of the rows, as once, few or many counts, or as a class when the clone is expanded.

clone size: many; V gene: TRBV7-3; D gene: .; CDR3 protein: ASSLTPGFGKGEQY
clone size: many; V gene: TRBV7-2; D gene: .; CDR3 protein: ASSGIRGANYGYT
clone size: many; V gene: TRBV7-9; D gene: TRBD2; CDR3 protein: ASSPQDSGRAAETQY
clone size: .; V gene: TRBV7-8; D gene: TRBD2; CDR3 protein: ASSLRPSGGEQY
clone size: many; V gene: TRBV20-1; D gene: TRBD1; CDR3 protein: SARLGQGIQSSGNTIY
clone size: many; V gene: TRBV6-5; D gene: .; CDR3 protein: ASSYSRGRMHTEAF
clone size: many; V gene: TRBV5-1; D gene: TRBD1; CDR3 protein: ASRGDRYNEQF
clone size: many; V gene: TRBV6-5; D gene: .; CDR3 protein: ASSYSFWGEYT
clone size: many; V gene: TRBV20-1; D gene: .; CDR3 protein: SALDSVNKETQY
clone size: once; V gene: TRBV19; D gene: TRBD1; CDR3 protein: ASSKLTGGKDGELF
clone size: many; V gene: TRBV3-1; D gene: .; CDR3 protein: ASSQGQVNTEAF
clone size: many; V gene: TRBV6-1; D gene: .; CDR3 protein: ASTNQLAIQY
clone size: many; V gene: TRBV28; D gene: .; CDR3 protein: ASSYSAGSLGGEAF
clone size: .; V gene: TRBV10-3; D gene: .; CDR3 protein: AISESVGEDHGYT
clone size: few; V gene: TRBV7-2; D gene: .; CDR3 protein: ASSLIWGMSTEAF
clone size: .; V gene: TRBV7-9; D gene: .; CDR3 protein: ASLNRPSNEQF
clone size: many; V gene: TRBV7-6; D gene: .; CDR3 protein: ASSLGGGSYEQY
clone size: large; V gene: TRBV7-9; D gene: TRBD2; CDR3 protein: ASSLASGEQY
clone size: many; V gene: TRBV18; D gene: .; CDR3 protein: ASSPATEETQY
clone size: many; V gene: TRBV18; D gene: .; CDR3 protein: ASSPRFGSSYNEQF
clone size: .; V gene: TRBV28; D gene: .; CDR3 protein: ASRWGEQY
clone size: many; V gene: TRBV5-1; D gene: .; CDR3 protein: ATSLGLMDNEQF
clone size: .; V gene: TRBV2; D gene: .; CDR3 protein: ATSRRGEVQPQH
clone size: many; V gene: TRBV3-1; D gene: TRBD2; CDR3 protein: ASSQVSGGIGEQY
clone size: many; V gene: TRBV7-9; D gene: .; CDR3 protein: ASSRGLVGGTQY
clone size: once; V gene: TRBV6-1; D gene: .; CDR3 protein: ATGTPWDEQY
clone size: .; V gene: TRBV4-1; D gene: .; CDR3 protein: AGSLKGQETQY
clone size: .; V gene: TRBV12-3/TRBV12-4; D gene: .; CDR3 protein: ASSPTTGGSNHPQH
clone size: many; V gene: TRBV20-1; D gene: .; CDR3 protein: SAREGSGANVLT
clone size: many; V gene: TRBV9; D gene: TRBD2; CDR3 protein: ASSEYSGGVETQY
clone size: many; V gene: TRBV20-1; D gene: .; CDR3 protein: SARDRVGGQYEQY
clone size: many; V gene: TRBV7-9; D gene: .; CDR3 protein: ASSLKGRGYETEAF